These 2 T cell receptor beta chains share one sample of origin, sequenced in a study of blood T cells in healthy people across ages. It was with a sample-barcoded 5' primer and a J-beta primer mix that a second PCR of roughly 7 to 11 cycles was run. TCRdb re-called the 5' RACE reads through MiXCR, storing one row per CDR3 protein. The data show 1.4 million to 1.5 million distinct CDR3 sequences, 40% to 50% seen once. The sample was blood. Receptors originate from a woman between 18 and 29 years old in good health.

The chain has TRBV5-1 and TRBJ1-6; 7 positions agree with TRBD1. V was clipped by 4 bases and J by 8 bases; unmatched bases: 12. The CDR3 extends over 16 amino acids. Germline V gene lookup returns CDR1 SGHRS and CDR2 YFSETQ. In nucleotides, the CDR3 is TGCGCCAGCAGCCAAGGGGACAGAGCATTTGATTCACCCCTCCACTTT. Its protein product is CASSQGDRAFDSPLHF. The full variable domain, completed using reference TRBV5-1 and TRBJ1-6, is KAGVTQTPRYLIKTRGQQVTLSCSPISGHRSVSWYQQTPGQGLQFLFEYFSETQRNKGNFPGRFSGRQFSNSRSEMNVSTLELGDSALYLCASSQGDRAFDSPLHFGNGTRLTVT.

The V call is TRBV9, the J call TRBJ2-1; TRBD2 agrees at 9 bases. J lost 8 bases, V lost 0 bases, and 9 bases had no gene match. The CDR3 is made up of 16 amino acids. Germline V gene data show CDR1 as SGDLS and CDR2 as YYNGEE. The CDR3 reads CASSVVPAGGPDEQFF. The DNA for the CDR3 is TGTGCCAGCAGCGTAGTTCCTGCGGGAGGGCCAGATGAGCAGTTCTTC.